This is a list of T cell receptor beta chains from one sample in a study of a mutant IDH1 vaccine in newly diagnosed glioma. Their specific antigens are unknown. The assay was immunoSEQ multiplex PCR, and TCRdb's table has in-frame clones only and misses some. Of some 59,000 clones in the sample, about 91% were seen once. The material sequenced was PBMCs, taken from a glioma patient whose treatment included an IDH1 peptide vaccine. Receptors originate from a middle-aged man with glioma. Both conserved end residues are part of each CDR3. D genes are given only for firm matches. Rows may omit the clone size; those that give it use once, few, many or a size class.

v_call	j_call	d_call	cdr3_length	clone_size	cdr3_nt	cdr3_aa
TRBV5-1	TRBJ2-1	TRBD2	14	few	TGCGCCAGCAGCTTACTAGGCGGGAGCAATGAGCAGTTCTTC	CASSLLGGSNEQFF
TRBV11-2	TRBJ1-2	.	13	once	TGTGCCAGCAGCTTTGGAGGGGGATATGGCTACACCTTC	CASSFGGGYGYTF
TRBV5-1	TRBJ1-3	TRBD1	16	.	TGCGCCAGCAGCTTGGATGGGACAGGAACTGGAAACACCATATATTTT	CASSLDGTGTGNTIYF
TRBV29-1	TRBJ2-3	TRBD1	13	.	TGCAGCATGGGGACAGGGCGAACAGATACGCAGTATTTT	CSMGTGRTDTQYF
TRBV4-2	TRBJ2-1	TRBD2	16	.	TGTGCCAGCAGCCAAGATCTAGCGGGGCCCTACAATGAGCAGTTCTTC	CASSQDLAGPYNEQFF
TRBV28	TRBJ2-5	TRBD1	15	.	TGTGCCAGCAGTTCAGGACAGGGGACGGGCGAGACCCAGTACTTC	CASSSGQGTGETQYF
TRBV5-1	TRBJ1-1	.	15	.	TGCGCCAGCAGCTTGGGTCAGGTTGGTAGGACTGAAGCTTTCTTT	CASSLGQVGRTEAFF
TRBV11-3	TRBJ2-7	.	15	.	TGTGCCAGCAGCTCCGATTCAGGGTCTTCCTACGAGCAGTACTTC	CASSSDSGSSYEQYF
TRBV5-1	TRBJ2-1	TRBD1	15	.	TGCGCCAGCAATCGAATAGGGGGCGACTACAATGAGCAGTTCTTC	CASNRIGGDYNEQFF
TRBV23-1	TRBJ1-2	.	14	.	TGCGCCAGCAGTCAATCGGGTCCGTTCTATGGCTACACCTTC	CASSQSGPFYGYTF
TRBV5-4	TRBJ1-1	TRBD1	16	.	TGTGCCAGCAGCCTGGGACAGGGTAAATTGCACACTGAAGCTTTCTTT	CASSLGQGKLHTEAFF
TRBV18	TRBJ1-5	TRBD1	14	few	TGTGCCAGCTCACCGACAGGGTACGATCAGCCCCAGCATTTT	CASSPTGYDQPQHF
TRBV5-6	TRBJ1-3	.	14	.	TGTGCCAGCACCTTCACCAACTCTGGAAACACCATATATTTT	CASTFTNSGNTIYF
TRBV6-5	TRBJ2-1	.	15	.	TGTGCCAGCAGTCCTAAGACAGGGAGGGGGAATGAGCAGTTCTTC	CASSPKTGRGNEQFF
TRBV28	TRBJ2-7	TRBD1	14	.	TGTGCCAGCAGGACGACAGGGTACTCCTACGAGCAGTACTTC	CASRTTGYSYEQYF